The following is a T cell receptor (beta chain) sequence with its context. This clonotype has only a few counts. The target of this receptor is not known. Base qualities are not at hand, and no much larger clone is one base apart. In the germline V gene, CDR1 corresponds to ENHRY and CDR2 to SYGVKD. The germline V and J ends show losses of 8 bases and 2 bases respectively, and no gene match explains 12 bases of the junction. The cysteine opens and the phenylalanine closes a CDR3 of 15 amino acids. The CDR3 DNA has 45 bases and is translated from base 1. Library generation was performed with PCR. The sequencer was an Illumina HiSeq 2500. TCR library preparation used molecular barcoding, with unique molecular identifiers applied to normalize quantification of the TCRbeta repertoire. The public reads were reanalyzed by TCRdb: fastp trimming at Q25, MiXCR alignment, in-frame beta chains only. Rows with a matching CDR3 protein are joined into one entry that keeps the most common DNA and genes. This sample holds 70,000 to 95,000 distinct CDR3 sequences; around a sixth were observed only once. About half of the sample belongs to the ten largest clones.

The treatment or condition tag for this specimen amounts to: allogeneic hematopoietic cell transplantation with graft depleted of TCRalphabeta T cells and CD19 B cells. TCRalphabeta/CD19-depleted allogeneic hematopoietic cell grafts were given to the transplant recipients, all of whom were children. These data are taken from a study of T-cell reconstitution after alpha-beta-depleted transplantation in children (TCRdb year 2016). With respect to the entire study: The study quantitatively tracked T-cell immune reconstitution after TCRalphabeta/CD19-depleted allogeneic hematopoietic cell transplantation in children using TCR repertoire profiling.

Broad study findings and their caveats: The apparently early recovery of alphabetaT-cell counts about two months after transplant reportedly depended on only several hundred rapidly expanded clones that came from non-depleted graft cells. Hyperexpanded clone frequencies declined over subsequent months; after one year, T-cell counts and TCRbeta diversity were mostly attributed to newly produced T cells. The high TCRbeta diversity at day 60 in some patients was ascribed to recipient T cells and intrathymic progenitors that had survived conditioning.

The specimen comprised PBMCs, mostly from graft donor cells, sampled 360 days after TCRalphabeta/CD19-depleted stem cell transplant. This TCR came from a male patient aged 2 to 9 who had a stem cell transplant for acute lymphoblastic leukemia, so the T cells may come from the graft donor. This chain is built from TRBV10-3 and TRBJ2-7, with 7 bases in between that match TRBD1. The DNA is as follows: TGTGCCATCTCGGAGGACCCGACAGGGACCTACGAGCAGTACTTC. Its translation reads: CAISEDPTGTYEQYF.